The TCR beta chain under discussion was sequenced for a study of T cell responses to AZD1222 COVID-19 vaccine. The repertoire was sequenced with immunoSEQ multiplex PCR; TCRdb's copy has only in-frame clones and lacks some. The sample gives around 140,000 clones, roughly nine tenths of which show up once; 4.5% to 6% is in the top ten. V lost 6 bases, J lost 0 bases, and 14 bases lay in between. The CDR3 has 15 residues. Looked up from germline, CDR1 is MNHEY and CDR2 is SVGAGI. The TCR sequence derives from an adult in good health. Sequences were derived from peripheral blood, sampled on day 0 of AZD1222 vaccination. The chain couples TRBV6-5 to TRBJ1-1, with a weak D call TRBD1 (5 bases). CDR3 protein: CASRRTGAVNTEAFF. CDR3 nucleotides: TGTGCCAGCAGACGCACCGGGGCCGTGAACACTGAAGCTTTCTTT.